The clone carrying this T cell receptor (beta chain) was recorded once. The record originates from a study of blood T cell repertoires in COVID-19. Overall study context: The United States, Italy and Spain supplied acute and convalescent COVID-19 samples.

This CDR3 has 15 amino acids. V lost 2 bases to trimming and J lost 2 bases; unmatched junction nucleotides: 3. CDR1 and CDR2 (germline): SGHRS, YFSETQ. Original handling: Estimates of nucleated cell counts were drawn from the amplification of reference gene primers. The data were produced by immunoSEQ multiplex PCR, yet TCRdb's version contains in-frame clones alone and is incomplete. V and J calls and clone size are given by that table; D and trimming were obtained from the DNA. The repertoire holds 99,000 or so clones, with 75% to 90% as singletons. This sequence originates from a man aged 50 to 60 with acute or convalescent COVID-19. The chain is built from TRBV5-1 and TRBJ2-1, with TRBD2 matching over 8 bases. The sample consisted of peripheral blood. CDR3 nucleotide sequence: TGCGCCAGCAGCTTCGGGGGGGGCCCCTACAATGAGCAGTTCTTC. Amino acid sequence: CASSFGGGPYNEQFF.